This T cell receptor (beta chain) came from a study of PD-1 blockade in mismatch repair-deficient tumors. Looked up from germline, CDR1 is GTSNPN and CDR2 is SVGIG (reference sequence). Losses at the gene ends were 3 bases for V and 4 bases for J; bases not matched to a gene: 4. The CDR3 contains 13 residues. Profiling relied on immunoSEQ multiplex PCR, and the TCRdb table lists in-frame clones only, not all of them. The data hold around 38,000 clones, with about four fifths observed a single time. This clone was picked up a small number of times. The clonotype was recovered from an adult with mismatch repair-deficient cancer. The sequenced sample was peripheral blood, obtained 4 weeks after starting pembrolizumab. The chain combines TRBV30 with TRBJ1-2, with TRBD1 matching over 8 bases. The CDR3 is CAWSTGGIYGYTF. The CDR3 coding sequence is TGTGCCTGGAGCACAGGGGGAATCTATGGCTACACCTTC.